A single sample gave rise to the 9 T cell receptor beta chains below, sequenced in a study of low-dose radiotherapy and immunotherapy resistance in tumors. TRAV- and TRBV-specific primers were used for first-strand cDNA, which covered alpha and beta chains. With a constant-region primer and a V-primer adapter, TCRs were subjected to about 20 PCR cycles of amplification. From the reads, TCRdb called clonotypes with MiXCR, one entry per CDR3 protein. This sample has 60,000 to 90,000 distinct CDR3 sequences; less than 35% occur once, and the top ten carry more than 9.5%. Indicated time point: before trial treatment. The sequencing here drew on PBMCs, taken before treatment. These receptor sequences come from a female donor with ovarian cancer.

This clonotype appeared many times. The chain has TRBV6-6 and TRBJ1-1; no clear D gene. The germline V gene has CDR1 MNHNY and CDR2 SVGAGI (reference sequence). V lost 10 bases and J lost 1, with 13 bases in between. The CDR3 runs to 13 residues. CDR3 DNA: TGTGCCATTCATGCCAGGACGAACACTGAAGCTTTCTTT. Encoded protein: CAIHARTNTEAFF.

Regarding this clonotype: A far larger clone differs by one base, so this is likely a read error. The chain combines TRBV27 with TRBJ2-3; D is unresolved. In germline, CDR1 is MNHEY, CDR2 SMNVEV (reference sequence). CDR3 length: 13 residues. Trimming shortened V by 5 bases and J by 2 bases, and 8 bases separated the two germline ends. The CDR3 DNA follows: TGTGCCAGCAGTGACGACACCACAGATACGCAGTATTTT. It codes for CASSDDTTDTQYF.

There are many counts of this clonotype. Written as DNA, the CDR3 is TGCGCCAGCAGCTCGGACGGCCTGAATGGCTACACCTTC. This translates into CASSSDGLNGYTF. The V call is TRBV5-1, the J call TRBJ1-2; unclear D gene. This CDR3 region has 13 residues. Germline loops: CDR1 SGHRS, CDR2 YFSETQ. The V end lost 3 bases, the J end lost 6 bases, and 12 bases lay between the germline ends.

This chain links TRBV6-2 or TRBV6-3 with TRBJ1-2, with a tentative D call TRBD1 (6 bases). Between the trimmed V and J ends, which lost 6 bases and 4 bases, there was a span of 12 bases. The CDR3 spans 13 residues. Looked up from germline, CDR1 is MNHEY and CDR2 is SVGEGT. DNA for the CDR3: TGTGCCAGCAGATTTGGGACACCCTATGGCTACACCTTC. Translated: CASRFGTPYGYTF.

By share, this clonotype counts as medium-sized. The V call is TRBV24-1, the J call TRBJ2-1, with 11 bases aligning to TRBD2. This CDR3 has 18 residues. Germline V gene data show CDR1 as KGHDR and CDR2 as SFDVKD. V shed 4 bases and J 9 bases; nucleotides not matched to a gene: 16. CDR3: CATSDPTPVAGGRGEQFF. For the CDR3, the DNA is TGTGCCACCAGTGACCCGACCCCCGTAGCGGGGGGGCGGGGTGAGCAGTTCTTC.

This clonotype was seen many times. The chain has TRBV14 and TRBJ2-5; TRBD2 aligns across 13 bases. V shed 2 bases, J shed 4 bases, and the junction held 7 bases outside the gene matches. In germline, CDR1 is SGHDN, CDR2 FVKESK. This CDR3 has 17 amino acids. For the CDR3, the DNA is TGTGCCAGCAGCCAACGTCGACTAGCGGGGGGAGGAGAGACCCAGTACTTC. Its protein product is CASSQRRLAGGGETQYF.

Concerning this clonotype: This sequence may be a read error, since a much larger clone differs from it by one base. The chain carries TRBV30 and TRBJ2-4; no clear D. Germline V lookup: CDR1 GTSNPN, CDR2 SVGIG (reference sequence). V shed 0 bases and J shed 11 bases, with 14 bases lying between them. The CDR3 sequence is 13 residues long. The CDR3 here is CAWSVVGGNFQYF. CDR3 nucleotide sequence: TGTGCCTGGAGTGTAGTGGGCGGTAACTTTCAGTACTTC. Full variable domain (outside the CDR3, taken from reference TRBV30 and TRBJ2-4): SQTIHQWPATLVQPVGSPLSLECTVEGTSNPNLYWYRQAAGRGLQLLFYSVGIGQISSEVPQNLSASRPQDRQFILSSKKLLLSDSGFYLCAWSVVGGNFQYFGAGTRLSVL.

The rearrangement uses TRBV11-2 and TRBJ2-1; 8 positions agree with TRBD2. V gave up 3 bases and J gave up 5 bases; unmatched junction bases: 6. From germline, CDR1 is SGHAT and CDR2 FQNNGV. This CDR3 is built from 15 residues. The CDR3, as DNA: TGTGCCAGCAGCTTCGGGACTAGGACCGACAATGAGCAGTTCTTC. This encodes CASSFGTRTDNEQFF.

V and J are TRBV5-1 and TRBJ2-1, with 9 nucleotides matching TRBD2. CDR3 size: 16 residues. Germline V lookup: CDR1 SGHRS, CDR2 YFSETQ. V dropped 4 bases and J dropped 6; count of bases not matched to a gene: 11. The CDR3 sequence is CASSARVGGGANEQFF. In nucleotides, the CDR3 is TGCGCCAGCAGCGCCCGGGTGGGCGGGGGGGCCAATGAGCAGTTCTTC.